Reported below is one T cell receptor beta chain. This entry belongs to a study of blood T cell repertoires in COVID-19. Study-wide background: PBMCs, B-cell-depleted T cells, or T cells were the source of the cDNA or gDNA that made up the material.

Only in-frame clones appear in the TCRdb table, and some are missing; sequencing was by immunoSEQ multiplex PCR. The table shows about 120,000 clones, with roughly 89% occurring only once. Participants were aged 18 to 89 years from some 24 US areas. The TCR was taken from a woman in her twenties or thirties who had recovered from COVID-19. Sequencing used PBMCs or T cells enriched from blood (not recorded which).

CDR3 residues: CASSFREWNTGELFF. The CDR3 nucleotides read TGTGCCAGCAGCTTCCGAGAGTGGAACACCGGGGAGCTGTTTTTT. The rearrangement uses TRBV7-2 and TRBJ2-2; D uncertain. The germline V gene encodes CDR1 SGHTA and CDR2 FQGNSA. CDR3 length: 15 residues. The V end was cut by 3 bases, the J end by 1 base, with 9 bases between.